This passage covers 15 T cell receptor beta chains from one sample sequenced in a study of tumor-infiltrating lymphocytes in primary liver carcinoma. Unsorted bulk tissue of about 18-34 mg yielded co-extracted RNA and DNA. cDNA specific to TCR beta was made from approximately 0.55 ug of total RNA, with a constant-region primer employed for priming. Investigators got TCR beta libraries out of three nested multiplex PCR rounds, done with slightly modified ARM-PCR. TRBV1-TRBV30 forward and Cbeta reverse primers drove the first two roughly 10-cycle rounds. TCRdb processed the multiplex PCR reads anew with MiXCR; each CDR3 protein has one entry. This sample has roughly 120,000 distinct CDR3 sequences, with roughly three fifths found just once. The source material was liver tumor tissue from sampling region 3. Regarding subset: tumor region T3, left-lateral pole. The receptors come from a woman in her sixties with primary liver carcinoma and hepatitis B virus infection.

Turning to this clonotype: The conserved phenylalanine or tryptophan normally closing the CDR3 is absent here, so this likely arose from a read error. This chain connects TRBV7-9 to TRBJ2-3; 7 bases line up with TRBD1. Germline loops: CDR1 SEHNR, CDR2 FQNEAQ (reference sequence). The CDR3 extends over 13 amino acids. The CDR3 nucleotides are TGTACCAGCAGCTTAGGGGGCTCAGATACGCAGTATTTA. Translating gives CTSSLGGSDTQYL.

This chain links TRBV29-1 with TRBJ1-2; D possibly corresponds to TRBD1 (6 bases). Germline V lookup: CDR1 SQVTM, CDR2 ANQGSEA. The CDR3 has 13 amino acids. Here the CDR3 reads CSGGDWGPAGYTF. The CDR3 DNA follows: TGCAGTGGCGGGGACTGGGGGCCTGCTGGCTACACCTTC.

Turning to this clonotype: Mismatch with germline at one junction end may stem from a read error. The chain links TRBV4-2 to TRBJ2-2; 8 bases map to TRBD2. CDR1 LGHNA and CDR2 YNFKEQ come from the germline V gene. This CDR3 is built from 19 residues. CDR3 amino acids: CARSQKTRSSGTNTGELFF. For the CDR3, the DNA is TGTGCCAGGAGCCAAAAGACCCGGAGTAGCGGGACCAACACCGGGGAGCTGTTTTTT.

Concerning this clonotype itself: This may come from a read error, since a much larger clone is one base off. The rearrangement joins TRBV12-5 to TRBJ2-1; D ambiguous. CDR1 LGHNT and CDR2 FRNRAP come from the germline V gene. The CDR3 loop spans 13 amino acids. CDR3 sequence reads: CATGLPARKEQFF. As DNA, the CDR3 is TGTGCTACTGGTTTGCCGGCTAGGAAGGAGCAGTTCTTC.

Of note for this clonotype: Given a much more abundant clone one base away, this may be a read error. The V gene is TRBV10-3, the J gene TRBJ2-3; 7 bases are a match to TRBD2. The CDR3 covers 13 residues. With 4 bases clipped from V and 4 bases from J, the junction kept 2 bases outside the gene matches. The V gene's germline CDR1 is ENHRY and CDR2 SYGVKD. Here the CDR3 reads CAISGTRADTQYF. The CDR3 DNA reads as TGTGCCATCAGTGGGACTAGGGCAGATACGCAGTATTTT.

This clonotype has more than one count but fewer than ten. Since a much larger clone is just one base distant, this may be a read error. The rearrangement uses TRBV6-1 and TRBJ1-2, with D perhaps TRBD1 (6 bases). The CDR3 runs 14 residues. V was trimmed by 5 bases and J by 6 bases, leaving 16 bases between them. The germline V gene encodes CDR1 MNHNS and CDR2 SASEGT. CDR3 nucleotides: TGTGCCAGCAGTTGGGTGGCAGGGGTCGATGGCTACACCTTC. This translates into CASSWVAGVDGYTF.

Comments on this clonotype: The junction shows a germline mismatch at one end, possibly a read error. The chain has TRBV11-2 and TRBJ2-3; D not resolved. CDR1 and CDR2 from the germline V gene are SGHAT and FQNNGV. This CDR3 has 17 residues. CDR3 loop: CASGLAMGRRSTDTQYF. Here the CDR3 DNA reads TGTGCCAGCGGCTTAGCAATGGGAAGAAGGAGTACAGATACGCAGTATTTT. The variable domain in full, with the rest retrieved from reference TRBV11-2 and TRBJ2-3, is EAGVAQSPRYKIIEKRQSVAFWCNPISGHATLYWYQQILGQGPKLLIQFQNNGVVDDSQLPKDRFSAERLKGVDSTLKIQPAKLEDSAVYLCASGLAMGRRSTDTQYFGPGTRLTVL.

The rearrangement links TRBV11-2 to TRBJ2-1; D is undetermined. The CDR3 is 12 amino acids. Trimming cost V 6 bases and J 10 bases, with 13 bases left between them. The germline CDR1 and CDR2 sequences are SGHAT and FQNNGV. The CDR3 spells CASRIVTIEQFF. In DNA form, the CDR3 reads TGTGCCAGCAGAATAGTAACAATAGAGCAGTTCTTC. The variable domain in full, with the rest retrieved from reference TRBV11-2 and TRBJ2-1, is EAGVAQSPRYKIIEKRQSVAFWCNPISGHATLYWYQQILGQGPKLLIQFQNNGVVDDSQLPKDRFSAERLKGVDSTLKIQPAKLEDSAVYLCASRIVTIEQFFGPGTRLTVL.

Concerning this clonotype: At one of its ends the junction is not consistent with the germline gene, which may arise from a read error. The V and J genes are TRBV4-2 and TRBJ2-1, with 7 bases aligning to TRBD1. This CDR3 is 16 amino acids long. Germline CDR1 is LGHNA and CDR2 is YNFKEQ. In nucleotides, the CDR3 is TGTGCCAGCGGCCATCAGACAGGGATGGCTAGGAATGAGCAGTTCTTC. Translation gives CASGHQTGMARNEQFF.

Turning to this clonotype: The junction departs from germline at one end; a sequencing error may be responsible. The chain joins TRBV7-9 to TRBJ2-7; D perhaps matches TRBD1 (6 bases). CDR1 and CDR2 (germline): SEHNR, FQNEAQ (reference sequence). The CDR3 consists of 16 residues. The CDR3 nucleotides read TGTGCCGGCAGCCAATACGGACAGAAAACTTCCTACGAGCAGTACTTC. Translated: CAGSQYGQKTSYEQYF.

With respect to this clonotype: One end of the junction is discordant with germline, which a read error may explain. In nucleotides, the CDR3 is TGTGCCGGCAGCTTAGATAGGGCTGGGGAGCTATTTTTT. This gives the protein CAGSLDRAGELFF. The genes are TRBV11-2 and TRBJ2-2; perhaps TRBD2 as D (5 bases). Germline CDR1 is SGHAT and CDR2 is FQNNGV. This CDR3 spans 13 amino acids.

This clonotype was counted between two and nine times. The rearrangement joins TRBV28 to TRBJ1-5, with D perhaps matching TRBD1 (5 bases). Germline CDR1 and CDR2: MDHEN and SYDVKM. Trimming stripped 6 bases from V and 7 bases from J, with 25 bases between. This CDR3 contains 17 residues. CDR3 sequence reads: CASSLIPGTGIWQPQHF. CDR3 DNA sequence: TGTGCCAGCAGCCTCATCCCCGGGACCGGAATCTGGCAGCCCCAGCATTTT.

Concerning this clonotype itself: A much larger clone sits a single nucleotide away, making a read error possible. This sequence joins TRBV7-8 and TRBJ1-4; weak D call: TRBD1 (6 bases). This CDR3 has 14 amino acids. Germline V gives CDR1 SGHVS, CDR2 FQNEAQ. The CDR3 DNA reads TGTGCCAGCAGCCCCGGGACAACTAATGAAAAACCGTTTTTT. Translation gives CASSPGTTNEKPFF.

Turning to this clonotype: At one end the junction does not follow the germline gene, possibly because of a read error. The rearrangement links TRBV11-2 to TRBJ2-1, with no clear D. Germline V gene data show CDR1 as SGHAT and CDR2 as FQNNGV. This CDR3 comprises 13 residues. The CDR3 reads CTSSLLQSNKQFF. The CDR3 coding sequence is TGTACCAGCAGCTTATTGCAGAGCAATAAGCAGTTCTTC.

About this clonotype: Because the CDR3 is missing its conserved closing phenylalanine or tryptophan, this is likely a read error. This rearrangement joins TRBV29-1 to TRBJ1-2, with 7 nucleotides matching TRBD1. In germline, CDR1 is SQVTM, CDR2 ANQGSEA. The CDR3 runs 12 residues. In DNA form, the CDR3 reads TGCAGCGTTGAGAACAGGGGCTATGACTACACCTCC. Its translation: CSVENRGYDYTS.